This TCR beta chain came from a study of response to subunit inactivated influenza vaccine. This clonotype was detected only a few times. The antigen remains undetermined. TCRdb passed the RT-PCR reads through MiXCR, listing each CDR3 protein once. The repertoire holds 650,000 to 800,000 distinct CDR3 sequences, with more than 11% as singletons. The CDR3 is made up of 14 amino acids. CDR1 is SQVTM, CDR2 ANQGSEA, per germline. The V segment lost 6 bases and the J segment 6 bases; nucleotides outside the gene matches: 8. Study-wide points: The authors put forward the suggestion that each seasonal influenza vaccination may bring in only a limited number of new T cells.

This receptor was identified in a man between 50 and 59 years old who received an inactivated influenza vaccine. Sequenced material: PBMCs from blood, taken 14 days before vaccination. This sequence joins TRBV29-1 and TRBJ2-2; 9 bases align to TRBD1. The CDR3 DNA sequence: TGCAGCGTCACCGGGACAGGGCGCGCCGGGGAGCTGTTTTTT. Protein: CSVTGTGRAGELFF.